The source of this T cell receptor beta chain is a study of cytomegalovirus exposure and HLA in healthy donors. Study details: The 600 to 800 first-cohort repertoires shared a platform with the 120 or so validation repertoires, as reported in a later analysis.

Some clones are missing from TCRdb's copy, which holds only in-frame ones; the method was immunoSEQ multiplex PCR. The data hold tens of thousands of clones, with 70% to 90% observed a single time. A roughly 130-subject validation cohort, separate from the roughly 680-subject first cohort, supplied the donors. Study results and limitations: According to the study, 180 or so TCR beta chains were cytomegalovirus-associated. The classifier reportedly diagnosed cytomegalovirus status with high sensitivity and specificity.

This CDR3 contains 14 residues. Germline CDR1 MNHNY, CDR2 SVGAGI (reference sequence). V lost 6 bases to trimming and J lost 6 bases, with 12 bases between them. As regards this clone: The antigen remains unidentified.

The chain couples TRBV6-6 to TRBJ1-6, with D maybe TRBD1 (6 bases). What was sequenced was PBMCs. This TCR was sampled from a woman between 18 and 29 years old in good health and CMV-seropositive. CDR3 sequence (DNA): TGTGCCAGCAGAAAAACAGGGATTAATTCACCCCTCCACTTT. Translating gives CASRKTGINSPLHF.